The clone carrying this T cell receptor beta chain appeared a few times. Patients from Seattle were sampled longitudinally, starting during active infection. In the source study's methods: Scientists estimated how many nucleated cells there were by amplifying reference gene primers. Using immunoSEQ multiplex PCR, the repertoire was profiled, and TCRdb retains in-frame clones only, with some absent. That table supplies the V and J calls and clone size; D and trimming were determined from the DNA. The data hold 300,000 to 450,000 clones, with more than 70% observed a single time. The data stem from a study of blood T cell repertoires in COVID-19. Whole-study context: Whether acute or convalescent, the COVID-19 samples came from the United States, Italy and Spain.

This CDR3 has 16 residues. V lost 5 bases, J lost 3 bases, and 11 bases stayed unmatched. CDR1 is MDHEN, CDR2 SYDVKM, per germline. The sample consisted of peripheral blood. This TCR derives from a woman aged 25 to 39 with COVID-19, enrolled during active disease. The chain links TRBV28 to TRBJ1-2; 8 nucleotides align to TRBD1. The CDR3 nucleotides are TGTGCCAGCAGTCCACTCCGACAGGGGACCTACTATGGCTACACCTTC. Translation gives CASSPLRQGTYYGYTF.